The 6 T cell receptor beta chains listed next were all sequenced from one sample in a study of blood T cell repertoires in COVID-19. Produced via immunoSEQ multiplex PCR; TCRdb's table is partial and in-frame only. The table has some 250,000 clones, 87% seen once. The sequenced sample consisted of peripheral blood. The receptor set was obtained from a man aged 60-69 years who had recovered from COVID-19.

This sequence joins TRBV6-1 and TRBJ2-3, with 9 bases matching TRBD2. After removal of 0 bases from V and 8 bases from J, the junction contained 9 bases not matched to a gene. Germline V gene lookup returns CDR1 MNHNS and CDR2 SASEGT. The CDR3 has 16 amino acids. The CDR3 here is CASSEALRGGRGTQYF. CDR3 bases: TGTGCCAGCAGTGAAGCCTTGCGGGGGGGCCGGGGTACGCAGTATTTT.

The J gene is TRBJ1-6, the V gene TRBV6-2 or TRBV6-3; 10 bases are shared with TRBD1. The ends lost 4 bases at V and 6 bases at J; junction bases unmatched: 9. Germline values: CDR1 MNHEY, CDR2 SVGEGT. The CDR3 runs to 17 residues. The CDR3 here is CASSFRDRGIGNSPLHF. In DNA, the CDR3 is TGTGCCAGCAGTTTCCGGGACAGGGGTATCGGTAATTCACCCCTCCACTTT.

This CDR3 is CASSLVDRSSSYNSPLHF. CDR3 nucleotide sequence: TGCGCCAGCAGCTTGGTGGACAGGTCCAGCTCCTATAATTCACCCCTCCACTTT. The rearrangement joins TRBV5-1 to TRBJ1-6; 7 bases agree with TRBD1. The J segment lost 0 bases and the V segment lost 0 bases, leaving 6 bases of the junction unmatched. Germline CDR1 is SGHRS and CDR2 is YFSETQ. The CDR3 length is 18 residues.

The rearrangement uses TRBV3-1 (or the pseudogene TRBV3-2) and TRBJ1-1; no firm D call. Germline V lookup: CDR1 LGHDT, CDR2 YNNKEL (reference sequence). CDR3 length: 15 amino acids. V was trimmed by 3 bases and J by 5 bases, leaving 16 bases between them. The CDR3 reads CASSQSTRSRTEAFF. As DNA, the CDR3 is TGTGCCAGCAGCCAGAGCACAAGATCTAGGACTGAAGCTTTCTTT.

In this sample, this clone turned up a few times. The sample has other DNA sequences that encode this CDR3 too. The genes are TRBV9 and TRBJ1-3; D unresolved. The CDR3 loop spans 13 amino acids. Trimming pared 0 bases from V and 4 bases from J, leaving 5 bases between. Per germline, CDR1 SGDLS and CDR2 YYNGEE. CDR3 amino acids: CASSVGGGNTIYF. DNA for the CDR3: TGTGCCAGCAGCGTAGGCGGCGGAAACACCATATATTTT.

The CDR3 coding sequence is TGCATCGCGGTGACCGTTGGGGAGACCCAGTACTTC. Amino acid sequence: CIAVTVGETQYF. V gene TRBV5-1 combines with J gene TRBJ2-5, with no clear D. The CDR3 extends over 12 amino acids. CDR1 SGHRS and CDR2 YFSETQ come from the germline V gene.